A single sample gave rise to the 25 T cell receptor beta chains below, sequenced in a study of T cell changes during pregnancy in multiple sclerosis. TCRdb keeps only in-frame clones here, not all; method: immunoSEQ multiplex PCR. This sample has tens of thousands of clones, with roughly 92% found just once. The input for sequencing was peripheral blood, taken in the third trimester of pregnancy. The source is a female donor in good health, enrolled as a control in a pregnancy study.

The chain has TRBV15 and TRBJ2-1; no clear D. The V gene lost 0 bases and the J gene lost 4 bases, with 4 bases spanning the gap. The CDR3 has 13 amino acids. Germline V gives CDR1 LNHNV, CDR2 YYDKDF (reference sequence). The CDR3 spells CATSRDGYNEQFF. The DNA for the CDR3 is TGTGCCACCAGCAGAGACGGGTACAATGAGCAGTTCTTC.

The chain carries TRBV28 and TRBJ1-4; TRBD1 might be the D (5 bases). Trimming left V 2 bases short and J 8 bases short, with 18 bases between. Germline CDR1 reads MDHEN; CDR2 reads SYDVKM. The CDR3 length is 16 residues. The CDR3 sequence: CASSLGLDSGREKLFF. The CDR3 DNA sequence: TGTGCCAGCAGTTTAGGGCTCGACAGCGGGAGGGAAAAACTGTTTTTT.

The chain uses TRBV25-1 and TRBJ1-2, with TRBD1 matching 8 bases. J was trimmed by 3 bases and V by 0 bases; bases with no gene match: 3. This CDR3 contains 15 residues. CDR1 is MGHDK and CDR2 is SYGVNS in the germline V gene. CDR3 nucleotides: TGTGCCAGCAGTGAATATGCAGGGGGCCACTATGGCTACACCTTC. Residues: CASSEYAGGHYGYTF.

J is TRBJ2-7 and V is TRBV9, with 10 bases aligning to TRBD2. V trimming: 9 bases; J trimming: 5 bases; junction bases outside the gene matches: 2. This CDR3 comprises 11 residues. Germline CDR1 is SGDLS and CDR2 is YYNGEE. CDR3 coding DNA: TGTGCCACCGGACTAGCGGACGAGCAGTACTTC. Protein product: CATGLADEQYF.

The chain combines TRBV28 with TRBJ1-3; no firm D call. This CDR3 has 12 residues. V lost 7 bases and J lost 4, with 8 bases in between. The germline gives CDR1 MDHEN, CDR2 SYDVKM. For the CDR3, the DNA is TGTGCCAGCACTAGGTCGGGAAACACCATATATTTT. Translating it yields CASTRSGNTIYF.

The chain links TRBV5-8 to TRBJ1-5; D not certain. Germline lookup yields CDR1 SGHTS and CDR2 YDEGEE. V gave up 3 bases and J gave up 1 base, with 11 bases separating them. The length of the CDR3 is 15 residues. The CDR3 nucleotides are TGTGCCAGCAGCTCTGGAGGAGAGAGCAATCAGCCCCAGCATTTT. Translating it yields CASSSGGESNQPQHF. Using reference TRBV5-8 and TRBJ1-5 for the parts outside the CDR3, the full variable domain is EAGVTQSPTHLIKTRGQQATLRCSPISGHTSVYWYQQALGLGLQFLLWYDEGEERNRGNFPPRFSGRQFPNYSSELNVNALELEDSALYLCASSSGGESNQPQHFGDGTRLSIL.

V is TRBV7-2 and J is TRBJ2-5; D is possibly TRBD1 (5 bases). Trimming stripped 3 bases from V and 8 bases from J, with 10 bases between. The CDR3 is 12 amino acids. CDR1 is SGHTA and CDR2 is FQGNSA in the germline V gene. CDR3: CASSFYGQTQYF. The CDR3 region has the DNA TGTGCCAGCAGCTTTTATGGACAAACCCAGTACTTC.

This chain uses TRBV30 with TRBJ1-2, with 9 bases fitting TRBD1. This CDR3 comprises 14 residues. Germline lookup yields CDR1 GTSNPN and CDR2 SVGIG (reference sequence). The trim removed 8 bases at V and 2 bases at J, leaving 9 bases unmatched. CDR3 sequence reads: CARKIGTGNYGYTF. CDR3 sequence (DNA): TGTGCCCGGAAAATTGGGACAGGGAACTATGGCTACACCTTC.

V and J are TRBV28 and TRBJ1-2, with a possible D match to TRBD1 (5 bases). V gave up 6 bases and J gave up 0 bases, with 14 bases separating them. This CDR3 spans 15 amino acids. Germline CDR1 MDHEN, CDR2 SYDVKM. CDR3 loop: CASRTSSRANYGYTF. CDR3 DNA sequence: TGTGCCAGCAGAACAAGCTCCAGGGCTAACTATGGCTACACCTTC.

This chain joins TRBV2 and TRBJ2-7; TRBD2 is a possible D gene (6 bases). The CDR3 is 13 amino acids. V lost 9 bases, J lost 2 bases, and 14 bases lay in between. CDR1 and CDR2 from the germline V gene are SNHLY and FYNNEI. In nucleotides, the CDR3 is TGTGCCAGTAAACCGGGGAGGCCCTACGAGCAGTACTTC. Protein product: CASKPGRPYEQYF.

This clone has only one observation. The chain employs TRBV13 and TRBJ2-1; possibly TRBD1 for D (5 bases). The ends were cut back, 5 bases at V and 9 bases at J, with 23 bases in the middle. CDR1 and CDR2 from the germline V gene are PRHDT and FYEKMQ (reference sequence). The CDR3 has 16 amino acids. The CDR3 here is CASSGQGATTWGEQFF. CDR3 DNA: TGTGCCAGCAGCGGCCAAGGGGCGACCACCTGGGGTGAGCAGTTCTTC.

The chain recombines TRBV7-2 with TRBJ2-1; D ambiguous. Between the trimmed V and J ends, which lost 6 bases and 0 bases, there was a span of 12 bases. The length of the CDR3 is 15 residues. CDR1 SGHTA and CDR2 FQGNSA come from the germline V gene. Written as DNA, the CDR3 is TGTGCCAGCAGGAGCGTTGATTCCTCCTACAATGAGCAGTTCTTC. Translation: CASRSVDSSYNEQFF.

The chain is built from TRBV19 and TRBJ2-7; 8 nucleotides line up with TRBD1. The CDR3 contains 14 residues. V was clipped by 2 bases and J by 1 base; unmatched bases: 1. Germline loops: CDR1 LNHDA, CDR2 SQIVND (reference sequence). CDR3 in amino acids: CASSIRQGSYEQYF. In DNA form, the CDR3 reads TGTGCCAGTAGTATAAGACAGGGGTCCTACGAGCAGTACTTC.

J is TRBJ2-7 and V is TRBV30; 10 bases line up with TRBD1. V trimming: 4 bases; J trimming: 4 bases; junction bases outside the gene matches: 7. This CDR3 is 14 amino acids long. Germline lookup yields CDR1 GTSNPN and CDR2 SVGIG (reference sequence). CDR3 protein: CAWNPTGGSYEQYF. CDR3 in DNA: TGTGCCTGGAACCCGACAGGGGGCTCTTACGAGCAGTACTTC.

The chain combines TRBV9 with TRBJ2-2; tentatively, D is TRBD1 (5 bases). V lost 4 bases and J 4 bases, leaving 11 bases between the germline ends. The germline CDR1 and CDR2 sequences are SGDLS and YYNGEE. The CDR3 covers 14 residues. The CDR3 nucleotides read TGTGCCAGCAGCCTTACAGGTGGCACCGGGGAGCTGTTTTTT. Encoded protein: CASSLTGGTGELFF.

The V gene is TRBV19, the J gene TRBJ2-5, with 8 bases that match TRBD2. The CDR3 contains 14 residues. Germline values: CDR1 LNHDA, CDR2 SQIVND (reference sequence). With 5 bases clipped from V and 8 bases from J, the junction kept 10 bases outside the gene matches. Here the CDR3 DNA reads TGTGCCAGTAGTCAAGCGGGGGTGCCGGGAACCCAGTACTTC. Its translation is CASSQAGVPGTQYF.

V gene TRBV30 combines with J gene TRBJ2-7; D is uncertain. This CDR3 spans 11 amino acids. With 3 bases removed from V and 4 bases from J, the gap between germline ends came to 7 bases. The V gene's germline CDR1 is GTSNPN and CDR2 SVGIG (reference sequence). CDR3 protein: CAWRVAYEQYF. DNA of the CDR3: TGTGCCTGGAGAGTGGCTTACGAGCAGTACTTC. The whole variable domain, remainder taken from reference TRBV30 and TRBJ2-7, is SQTIHQWPATLVQPVGSPLSLECTVEGTSNPNLYWYRQAAGRGLQLLFYSVGIGQISSEVPQNLSASRPQDRQFILSSKKLLLSDSGFYLCAWRVAYEQYFGPGTRLTVT.

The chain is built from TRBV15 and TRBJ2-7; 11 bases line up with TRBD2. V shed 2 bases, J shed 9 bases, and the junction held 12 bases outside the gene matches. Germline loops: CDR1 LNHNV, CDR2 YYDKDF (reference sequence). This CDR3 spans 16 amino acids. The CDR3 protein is CATSRPGTSGVKVQYF. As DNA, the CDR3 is TGTGCCACCAGCAGACCCGGGACTAGCGGAGTTAAGGTGCAGTACTTC.

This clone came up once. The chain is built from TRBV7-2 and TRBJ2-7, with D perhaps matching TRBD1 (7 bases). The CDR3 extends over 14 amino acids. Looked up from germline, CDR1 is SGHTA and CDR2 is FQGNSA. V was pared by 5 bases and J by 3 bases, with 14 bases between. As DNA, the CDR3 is TGTGCCAGCAGCCGGGGGACAGAGGTCTACGAGCAGTACTTC. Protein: CASSRGTEVYEQYF.

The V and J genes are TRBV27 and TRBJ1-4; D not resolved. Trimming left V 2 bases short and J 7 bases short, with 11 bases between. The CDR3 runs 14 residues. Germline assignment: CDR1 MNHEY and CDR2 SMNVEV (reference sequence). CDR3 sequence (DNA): TGTGCCAGCAGTTTAATTGGGGAGGGTGAAAAACTGTTTTTT. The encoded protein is CASSLIGEGEKLFF.

This CDR3 is CASSSLGLAVTQYF. Here the CDR3 DNA reads TGTGCCAGCAGCTCTCTAGGACTAGCAGTGACCCAGTACTTC. This chain joins TRBV7-9 and TRBJ2-5; the match to TRBD2 covers 8 bases. Per germline, CDR1 SEHNR and CDR2 FQNEAQ (reference sequence). There are 14 residues in the CDR3. V lost 4 bases, J lost 7 bases, and 8 bases stayed unmatched.

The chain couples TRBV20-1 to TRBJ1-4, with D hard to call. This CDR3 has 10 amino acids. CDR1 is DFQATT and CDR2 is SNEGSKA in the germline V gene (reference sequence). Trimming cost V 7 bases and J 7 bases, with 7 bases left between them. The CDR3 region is CSVLGEKLFF. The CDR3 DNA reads TGCAGTGTTCTAGGTGAAAAACTGTTTTTT.

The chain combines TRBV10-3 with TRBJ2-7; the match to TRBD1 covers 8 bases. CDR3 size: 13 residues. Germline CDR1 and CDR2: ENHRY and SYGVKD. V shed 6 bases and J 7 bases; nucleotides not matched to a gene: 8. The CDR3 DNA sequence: TGTGCCATCAGGGATACAGGGGGGTGGGAGCAGTACTTC. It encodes CAIRDTGGWEQYF.

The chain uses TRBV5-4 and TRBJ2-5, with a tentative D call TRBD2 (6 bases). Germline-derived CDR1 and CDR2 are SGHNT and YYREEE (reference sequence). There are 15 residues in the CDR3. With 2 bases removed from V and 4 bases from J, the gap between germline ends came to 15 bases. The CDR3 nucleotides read TGTGCCAGCAGCTTTGGAGGGGCCTCGTTAGAGACCCAGTACTTC. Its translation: CASSFGGASLETQYF.

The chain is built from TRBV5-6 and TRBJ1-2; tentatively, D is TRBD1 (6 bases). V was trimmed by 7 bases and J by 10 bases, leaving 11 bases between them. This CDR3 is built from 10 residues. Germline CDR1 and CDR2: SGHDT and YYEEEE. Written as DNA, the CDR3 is TGTGCCAGCGAGGGACATCCCTACACCTTC. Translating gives CASEGHPYTF. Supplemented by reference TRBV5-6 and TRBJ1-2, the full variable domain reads DAGVTQSPTHLIKTRGQQVTLRCSPKSGHDTVSWYQQALGQGPQFIFQYYEEEERQRGNFPDRFSGHQFPNYSSELNVNALLLGDSALYLCASEGHPYTFGSGTRLTVV.